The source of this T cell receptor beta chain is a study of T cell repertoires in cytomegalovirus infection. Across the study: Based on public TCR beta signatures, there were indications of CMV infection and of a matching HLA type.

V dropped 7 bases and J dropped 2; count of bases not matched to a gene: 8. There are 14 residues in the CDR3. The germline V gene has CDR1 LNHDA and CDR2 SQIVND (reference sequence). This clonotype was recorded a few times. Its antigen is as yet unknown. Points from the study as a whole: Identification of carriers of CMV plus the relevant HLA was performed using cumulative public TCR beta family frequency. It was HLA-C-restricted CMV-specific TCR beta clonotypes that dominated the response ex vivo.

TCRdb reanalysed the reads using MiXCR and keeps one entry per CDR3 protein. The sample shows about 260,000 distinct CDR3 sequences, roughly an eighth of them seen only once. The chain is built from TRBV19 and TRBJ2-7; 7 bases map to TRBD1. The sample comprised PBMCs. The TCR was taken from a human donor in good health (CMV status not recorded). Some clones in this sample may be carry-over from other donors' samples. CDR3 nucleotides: TGTGCCAGTACCTCGACAGGGCAACCCTACGAGCAGTACTTC. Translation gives CASTSTGQPYEQYF.